This T cell receptor beta chain emerged from a study of blood T cell repertoires in COVID-19. The overall study: There were acute and convalescent COVID-19 samples, and they came from the United States, Italy and Spain.

The method was immunoSEQ multiplex PCR; TCRdb's version includes in-frame clones alone and lacks a portion of them. This sample has 300,000 to 350,000 clones, with approximately 85% found just once. Study members were between roughly 18 and 100 years old and lived in roughly 24 US regions. In assigning cohorts, the study relied on participant-reported clinical history. Two negative PCRs, clearance, or symptom resolution had been documented for recovered Cohort 3 donors. The CDR3 is 15 amino acids. Germline V gene lookup returns CDR1 SGHVS and CDR2 FQNEAQ. V dropped 0 bases and J dropped 1; count of bases not matched to a gene: 2.

This chain links TRBV7-8 with TRBJ1-2; 7 bases agree with TRBD1. The receptor was derived from a man in his thirties or forties who had recovered from COVID-19. Sequencing used PBMCs or T cells enriched from blood (not recorded which). CDR3 nucleotide sequence: TGTGCCAGCAGCTTAGCCCACAGGGGTAACTATGGCTACACCTTC. The encoded protein is CASSLAHRGNYGYTF.